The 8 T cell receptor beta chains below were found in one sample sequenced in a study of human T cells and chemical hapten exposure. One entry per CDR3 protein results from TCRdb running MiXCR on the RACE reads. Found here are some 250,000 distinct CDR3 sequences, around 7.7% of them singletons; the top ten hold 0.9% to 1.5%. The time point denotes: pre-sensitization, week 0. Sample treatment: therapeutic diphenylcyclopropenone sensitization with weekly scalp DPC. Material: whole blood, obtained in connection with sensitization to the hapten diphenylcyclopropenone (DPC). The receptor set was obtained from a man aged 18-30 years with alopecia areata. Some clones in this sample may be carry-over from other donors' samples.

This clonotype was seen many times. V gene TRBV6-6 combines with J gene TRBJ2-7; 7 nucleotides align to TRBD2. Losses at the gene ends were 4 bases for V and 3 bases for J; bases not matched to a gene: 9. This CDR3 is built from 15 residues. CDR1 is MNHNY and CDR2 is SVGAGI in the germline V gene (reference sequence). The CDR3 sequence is CASSFSAGERYEQYF. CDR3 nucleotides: TGTGCCAGCAGTTTTTCTGCGGGGGAACGCTACGAGCAGTACTTC.

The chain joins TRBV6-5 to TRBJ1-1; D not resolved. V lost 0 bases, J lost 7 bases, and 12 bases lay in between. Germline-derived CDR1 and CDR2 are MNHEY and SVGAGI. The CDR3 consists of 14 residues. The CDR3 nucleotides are TGTGCCAGCAGTTACTCGAATCGGAGGATTGAAGCTTTCTTT. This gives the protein CASSYSNRRIEAFF.

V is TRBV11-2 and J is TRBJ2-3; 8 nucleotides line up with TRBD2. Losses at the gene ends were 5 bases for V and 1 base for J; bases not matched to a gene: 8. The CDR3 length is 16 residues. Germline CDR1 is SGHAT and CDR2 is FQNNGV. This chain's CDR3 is CASSRLLAGGTDTQYF. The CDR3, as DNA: TGTGCCAGCAGCCGGCTCCTAGCGGGCGGCACAGATACGCAGTATTTT.

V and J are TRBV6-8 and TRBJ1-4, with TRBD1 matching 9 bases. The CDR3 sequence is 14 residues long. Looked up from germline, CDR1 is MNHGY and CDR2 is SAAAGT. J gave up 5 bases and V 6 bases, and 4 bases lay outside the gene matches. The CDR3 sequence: CASRTGQGNEKLFF. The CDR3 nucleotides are TGTGCCAGCAGGACGGGACAGGGAAATGAAAAACTGTTTTTT.

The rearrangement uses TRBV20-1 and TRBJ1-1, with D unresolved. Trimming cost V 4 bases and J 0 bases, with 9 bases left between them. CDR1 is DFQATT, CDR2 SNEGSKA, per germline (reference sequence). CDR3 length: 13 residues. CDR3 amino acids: CSAKPSLNTEAFF. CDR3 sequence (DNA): TGCAGTGCTAAGCCTTCCCTGAACACTGAAGCTTTCTTT.

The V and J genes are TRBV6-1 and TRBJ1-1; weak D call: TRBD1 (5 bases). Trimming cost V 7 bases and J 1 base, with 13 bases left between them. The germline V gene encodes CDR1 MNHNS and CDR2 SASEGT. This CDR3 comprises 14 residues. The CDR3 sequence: CASIVGVANTEAFF. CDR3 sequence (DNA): TGTGCCAGCATTGTAGGGGTGGCGAACACTGAAGCTTTCTTT.

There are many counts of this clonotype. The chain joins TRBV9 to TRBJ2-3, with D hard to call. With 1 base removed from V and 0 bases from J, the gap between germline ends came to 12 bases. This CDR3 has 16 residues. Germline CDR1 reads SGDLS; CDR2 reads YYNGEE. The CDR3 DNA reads TGTGCCAGCAGCGTAAAGAAGCTAGTTAGCACAGATACGCAGTATTTT. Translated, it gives CASSVKKLVSTDTQYF.

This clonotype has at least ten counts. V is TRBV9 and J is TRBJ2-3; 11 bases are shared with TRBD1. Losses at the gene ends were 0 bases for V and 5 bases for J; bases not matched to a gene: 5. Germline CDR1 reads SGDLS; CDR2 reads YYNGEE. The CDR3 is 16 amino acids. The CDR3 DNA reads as TGTGCCAGCAGCGTAGTGGGACAGGGGGTTAAAGATACGCAGTATTTT. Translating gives CASSVVGQGVKDTQYF. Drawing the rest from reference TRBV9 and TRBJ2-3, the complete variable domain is DSGVTQTPKHLITATGQRVTLRCSPRSGDLSVYWYQQSLDQGLQFLIQYYNGEERAKGNILERFSAQQFPDLHSELNLSSLELGDSALYFCASSVVGQGVKDTQYFGPGTRLTVL.